The entry that follows covers one T cell receptor (beta chain) sequence. This clonotype was counted only a few times. No base qualities exist here, and no much larger clone lies one base off it. For blood cells, the gate was set on tetramer-binding CD4+ effector-memory gut-homing T cells, defined as CD3+, CD45RA-, CD62L- and integrin beta7+, with lineage markers excluded. To study recall of gluten-specific T cells, treated celiac disease patients who were on a gluten-free diet went through a 14-day oral dietary gluten challenge. An Aria II cell sorter was used to sort cells as single cells, and also in bulk when tetramer-positive cells were relatively plentiful. Peripheral blood mononuclear cells were isolated using Ficoll density gradient centrifugation and were cryopreserved prior to staining. Thawed cells were stained with a pool of PE-conjugated HLA-DQ:gluten tetramers presenting immunodominant gluten epitopes before sorting of tetramer-binding CD4+ T cells. Blood samples underwent tetramer-based enrichment after HLA-DQ:gluten tetramer staining.

From the cysteine through the phenylalanine, the CDR3 covers 17 amino acids. The CDR3 DNA has 51 bases and is translated from base 1. The germline V and J ends show losses of 2 bases and 2 bases respectively, and no gene match explains 5 bases of the junction. Per the germline V gene (reference sequence), LGHDT is the CDR1 and YNNKEL is the CDR2. This record belongs to a study of T cells during gluten challenge in celiac disease listed by TCRdb under 2017. For the study in its entirety: For about seven challenge participants who showed a significant rise in HLA-DQ:gluten tetramer-binding T cells, paired single-cell TCR sequencing was carried out. During the challenge, blood was drawn at baseline, day 6 and day 14, while duodenal biopsies were taken at baseline and day 14. Single-cell libraries were sequenced paired-end 250 bp and bulk libraries paired-end 300 bp on the Illumina MiSeq.

Library method: single-cell sequencing. Sequencing used an Illumina MiSeq. Three nested PCRs using multiplexed primers that cover all TRA and TRB V genes were used to amplify paired single-cell TCR-alpha and TCR-beta sequences. Per the authors' processing: Selected pRESTO steps were used to preprocess the reads, and IMGT/HighV-QUEST was used to assign V, D, J genes and CDR3 junctions. Single cells were retained only when identified as valid singletons with at most three chains, each chain being supported by 100 or more reads. A clonotype was defined by identical paired TCR-alpha/beta nucleotide sequences, and sharing across patients of only 0.2% pointed to negligible cross-contamination. In samples with more than 20 cells, repertoire diversity was estimated using an undersampling-corrected Shannon index. TCRdb handled the public reads itself, with Q25 trimming in fastp and clone calling in MiXCR, and kept productive beta chains. Rows with one shared CDR3 protein collapse into an entry with the most common genes and DNA. The V and J calls follow TCRdb's processing rather than the paper's. A total of 330 or so distinct CDR3 sequences appear in this sample, approximately 20% of them only once. The ten largest clones add up to approximately 45% of the sample.

What the study reported, not specific to this receptor: Across several patients, roughly 12-45% of single-cell TCR-alpha/beta clonotypes at the latest time point were also present at baseline; bulk data gave roughly 52-55%. Circulating gluten-specific T cells peaked on day 6, and the day-6 repertoire appeared to consist largely of expanded preexisting memory clonotypes. Increased clonal expansion on day 6 was shown by a lower sample-corrected Shannon diversity of circulating gluten-specific T cells.

The clonotype was recovered from a female donor with celiac disease. Here the chain combines TRBV3-1 and TRBJ2-1, with 11 bases in between that match TRBD2. The specimen was gluten-specific CD4+ T cells sorted from blood using tetramers, collected at baseline or on day 6, 14 or 28 of gluten challenge (not recorded which). The nucleotides are TGTGCCAGCAGCCAACAAGGGACTAGCGGACCCTACAATGAGCAGTTCTTC. It is translated as CASSQQGTSGPYNEQFF.